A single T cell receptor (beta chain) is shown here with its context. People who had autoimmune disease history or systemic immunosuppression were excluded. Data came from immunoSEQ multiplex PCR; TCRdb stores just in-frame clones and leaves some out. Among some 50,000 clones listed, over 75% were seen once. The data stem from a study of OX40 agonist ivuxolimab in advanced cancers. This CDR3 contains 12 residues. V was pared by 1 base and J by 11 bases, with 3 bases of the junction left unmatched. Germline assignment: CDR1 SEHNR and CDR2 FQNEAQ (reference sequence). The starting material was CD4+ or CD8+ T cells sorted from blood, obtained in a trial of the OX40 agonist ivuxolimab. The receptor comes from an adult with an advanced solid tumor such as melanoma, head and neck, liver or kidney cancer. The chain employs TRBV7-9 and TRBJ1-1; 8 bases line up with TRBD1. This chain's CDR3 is CASSLVQGAAFF. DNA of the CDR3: TGTGCCAGCAGCTTAGTGCAGGGGGCGGCTTTCTTT. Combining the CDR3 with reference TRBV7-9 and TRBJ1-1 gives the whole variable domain DTGVSQNPRHKITKRGQNVTFRCDPISEHNRLYWYRQTLGQGPEFLTYFQNEAQLEKSRLLSDRFSAERPKGSFSTLEIQRTEQGDSAMYLCASSLVQGAAFFGQGTRLTVV.